These 19 T cell receptor beta chains came from one sample sequenced in a study of control samples from healthy donors and cancer patients. Sequenced by immunoSEQ multiplex PCR; TCRdb stores in-frame clones only, minus some. Here the sample spans about 220,000 clones, roughly 94% being singletons. Sequencing was performed on blood. These receptors all stem from a man aged 45-65 years in good health.

This sequence joins TRBV5-6 and TRBJ2-2; D tentatively fits TRBD1 or TRBD2 (5 bases each). The CDR3 covers 16 residues. The germline gives CDR1 SGHDT, CDR2 YYEEEE. The ends were cut back, 1 base at V and 5 bases at J, with 15 bases in the middle. The CDR3 loop is CASSLNVGAGTGELFF. The DNA for the CDR3 is TGTGCCAGCAGCTTGAATGTCGGGGCCGGGACCGGGGAGCTGTTTTTT.

This chain connects TRBV6-1 to TRBJ1-1, with D maybe TRBD1 (5 bases). The CDR3 spans 13 residues. Germline-derived CDR1 and CDR2 are MNHNS and SASEGT. V shed 1 base and J shed 11 bases, with 14 bases lying between them. The CDR3 sequence: CASSEGTGRRAFF. CDR3 DNA sequence: TGTGCCAGCAGTGAAGGTACGGGGCGCCGGGCTTTCTTT.

This clone was seen more than once but under ten times. The chain has TRBV7-9 and TRBJ1-5, with D unresolved. V lost 1 base to trimming and J lost 9 bases, with 10 bases between them. The germline CDR1 and CDR2 sequences are SEHNR and FQNEAQ (reference sequence). The CDR3 has 13 amino acids. CDR3 sequence reads: CASSLGLSSPQHF. The CDR3 bases are TGTGCCAGCAGCTTAGGCCTTTCGTCGCCCCAGCATTTT.

This chain connects TRBV28 to TRBJ2-6, with a possible D match to TRBD2 (6 bases). Germline V CDR1 and CDR2: MDHEN, SYDVKM. This CDR3 contains 14 residues. CDR3 residues: CASLGGSGANVLTF. The CDR3 nucleotides are TGTGCGTCGTTGGGAGGATCTGGGGCCAACGTCCTGACTTTC.

The CDR3 sequence is CASSLALFGGLQETQYF. The DNA of the CDR3 is TGCGCCAGCAGCTTGGCCCTTTTCGGGGGACTCCAAGAGACCCAGTACTTC. The chain uses TRBV5-1 and TRBJ2-5, with D tentatively TRBD2 (6 bases). Deletions cut 0 bases from V and 1 base from J, with 16 bases between. The CDR3 is 17 amino acids. The V gene's germline CDR1 is SGHRS and CDR2 YFSETQ. The entire variable domain, with the rest obtained from reference TRBV5-1 and TRBJ2-5, is as follows: KAGVTQTPRYLIKTRGQQVTLSCSPISGHRSVSWYQQTPGQGLQFLFEYFSETQRNKGNFPGRFSGRQFSNSRSEMNVSTLELGDSALYLCASSLALFGGLQETQYFGPGTRLLVL.

The rearrangement links TRBV18 to TRBJ2-5; D gene uncertain. This CDR3 is 13 amino acids long. Per germline, CDR1 KGHSH and CDR2 LQKENI. V was shortened by 0 bases and J by 4 bases, with 6 bases between the two germline ends. The CDR3 here is CASSPPVAETQYF. As DNA, the CDR3 is TGTGCCAGCTCACCACCGGTCGCAGAGACCCAGTACTTC.

The CDR3 reads CASSLGVERDKLYNEQFF. In nucleotides, the CDR3 is TGTGCCAGCAGCTTAGGGGTAGAGCGGGACAAATTATACAATGAGCAGTTCTTC. This chain joins TRBV11-3 and TRBJ2-1; possibly TRBD2 for D (7 bases). CDR1 and CDR2 from the germline V gene are SGHNT and YENEEA. The CDR3 has 18 amino acids. The V and J ends lost 1 base and 4 bases respectively, with 20 bases between them.

The chain joins TRBV5-1 to TRBJ2-7; D possibly uses TRBD1 or TRBD2 (5 bases each). Trimming left V 0 bases short and J 5 bases short, with 15 bases between. CDR1 and CDR2 (germline): SGHRS, YFSETQ. The CDR3 sequence is 15 residues long. The CDR3 loop reads CASSLGLGPGHEQYF. CDR3 DNA sequence: TGCGCCAGCAGCTTGGGACTGGGACCTGGGCACGAGCAGTACTTC.

The chain joins TRBV7-2 to TRBJ2-1; 8 nucleotides line up with TRBD1. The CDR3 is 13 amino acids. The V gene end was trimmed by 5 bases and the J gene end by 10 bases; junction bases not matched to a gene: 7. The germline V gene encodes CDR1 SGHTA and CDR2 FQGNSA. CDR3 amino acids: CASSTDREWEQFF. The CDR3 nucleotides read TGTGCCAGCAGCACGGACAGGGAGTGGGAGCAGTTCTTC.

This chain joins TRBV27 and TRBJ2-7; 12 bases agree with TRBD1. V lost 4 bases and J lost 3; bases outside the gene matches: 4. CDR1 and CDR2 from the germline V gene are MNHEY and SMNVEV (reference sequence). The CDR3 covers 15 residues. As DNA, the CDR3 is TGTGCCAGCAGTTCCGGGACAGGGGGCAGCTACGAGCAGTACTTC. This encodes CASSSGTGGSYEQYF.

The chain carries TRBV19 and TRBJ1-5; D uncertain. This CDR3 region has 12 residues. Trimming pared 7 bases from V and 0 bases from J, leaving 4 bases between. Germline CDR1 reads LNHDA; CDR2 reads SQIVND (reference sequence). CDR3 DNA sequence: TGTGCCAGTAAACCTAGCAATCAGCCCCAGCATTTT. Translating gives CASKPSNQPQHF.

The chain is built from TRBV19 and TRBJ1-3, with 8 positions matching TRBD1. Looked up from germline, CDR1 is LNHDA and CDR2 is SQIVND (reference sequence). Germline trimming cut 7 bases from V and 9 bases from J; bases unmatched to any gene: 17. This CDR3 spans 16 amino acids. The CDR3, as DNA: TGTGCCAGTACCCCAGGGTACGGACAGGGCCTCCTCACCATATATTTT. Protein sequence: CASTPGYGQGLLTIYF.

The V call is TRBV28, the J call TRBJ1-1, with 9 bases fitting TRBD1. The germline CDR1 and CDR2 sequences are MDHEN and SYDVKM. This CDR3 is built from 13 residues. The trim removed 4 bases at V and 8 bases at J, leaving 5 bases unmatched. The CDR3 sequence is CASSWTGAWEAFF. The CDR3 nucleotides read TGTGCCAGCAGTTGGACAGGGGCCTGGGAAGCTTTCTTT.

The chain employs TRBV9 and TRBJ1-6; TRBD1 is a possible D gene (5 bases). The CDR3 runs to 16 residues. CDR1 and CDR2 (germline): SGDLS, YYNGEE. The V and J ends lost 4 bases and 9 bases respectively, with 20 bases between them. The CDR3, as DNA: TGTGCCAGCAGCACCGACACAGGTCCGGTCGGTTCACCCCTCCACTTT. Translation: CASSTDTGPVGSPLHF.

This chain uses TRBV4-1 with TRBJ1-2; maybe TRBD1 (5 bases). Germline CDR1 is MGHRA and CDR2 is YSYEKL. The CDR3 length is 15 residues. Trimming left V 0 bases short and J 4 bases short, with 12 bases between. The CDR3: CASSQDGGGSYGYTF. The CDR3 DNA reads TGCGCCAGCAGCCAAGATGGTGGGGGAAGCTATGGCTACACCTTC.

The chain uses TRBV19 and TRBJ1-1; D remains ambiguous. Per germline, CDR1 LNHDA and CDR2 SQIVND (reference sequence). This CDR3 is built from 13 residues. The V gene lost 6 bases and the J gene lost 0 bases, with 8 bases spanning the gap. The CDR3 protein is CASRNQVNTEAFF. The CDR3, as DNA: TGTGCCAGTAGGAATCAGGTGAACACTGAAGCTTTCTTT.

This chain uses TRBV29-1 with TRBJ2-2, with D possibly matching TRBD2 (7 bases). Trimming pared 5 bases from V and 6 bases from J, leaving 22 bases between. Per the germline V gene, CDR1 is SQVTM and CDR2 is ANQGSEA. The CDR3 runs to 16 residues. DNA for the CDR3: TGCAGCGTTCATCCAGAGGCGGGGGCGCGGTCCGGGGAGCTGTTTTTT. It encodes CSVHPEAGARSGELFF.

This chain links TRBV28 with TRBJ2-7, with unresolved D. In germline, CDR1 is MDHEN, CDR2 SYDVKM. The CDR3 spans 13 residues. V lost 10 bases and J lost 1, with 14 bases in between. CDR3 amino acids: CAILGYGSYEQYF. The CDR3 nucleotides are TGTGCCATCCTTGGGTATGGGTCCTACGAGCAGTACTTC.

This clone was seen once. The CDR3 DNA reads TGTGCCAGCAGTCCCCGACAGCTCTCCTACGAGCAGTACTTC. This gives the protein CASSPRQLSYEQYF. V usage is TRBV27 and J usage is TRBJ2-7, with a weak D call TRBD1 (5 bases). CDR1 and CDR2 from the germline V gene are MNHEY and SMNVEV (reference sequence). V lost 5 bases and J 0 bases, leaving 11 bases between the germline ends. The CDR3 spans 14 residues.